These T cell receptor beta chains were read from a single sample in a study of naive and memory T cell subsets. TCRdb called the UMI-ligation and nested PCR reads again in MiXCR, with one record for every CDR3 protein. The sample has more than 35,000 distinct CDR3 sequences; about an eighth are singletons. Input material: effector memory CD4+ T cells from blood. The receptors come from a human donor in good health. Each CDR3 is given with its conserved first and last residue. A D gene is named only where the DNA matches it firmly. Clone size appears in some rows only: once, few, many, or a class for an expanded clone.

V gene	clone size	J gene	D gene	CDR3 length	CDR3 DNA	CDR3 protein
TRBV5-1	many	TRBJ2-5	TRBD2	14	TGCGCCAGAAGAAAGCGGGAGCCGGGAGAGACCCAGTACTTC	CARRKREPGETQYF
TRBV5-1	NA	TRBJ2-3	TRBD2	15	TGCGCCAGCAGCCAGCGGGAGGCCCGCACAGATACGCAGTATTTT	CASSQREARTDTQYF
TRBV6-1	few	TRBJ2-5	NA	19	TGTGCCAGCAGTGAAAGAGTTTATGGGACTCTGCCGGTACAAGAGACCCAGTACTTC	CASSERVYGTLPVQETQYF
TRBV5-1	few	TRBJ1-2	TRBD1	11	TGCGCCAGCAGCTCGGGACAGGGCTACACCTTC	CASSSGQGYTF
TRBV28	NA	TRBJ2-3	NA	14	TGTGCCAGCAGTTTTCCCTTACACACAGATACGCAGTATTTT	CASSFPLHTDTQYF
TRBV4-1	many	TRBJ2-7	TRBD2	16	TGCGCCAGCAGCTACCCTGGACTAGCGGGAGCCTACGAGCAGTACTTC	CASSYPGLAGAYEQYF
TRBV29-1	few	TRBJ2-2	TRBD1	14	TGCAGCGCAGGGGGACAGGGAGGCACCGGGGAGCTGTTTTTT	CSAGGQGGTGELFF
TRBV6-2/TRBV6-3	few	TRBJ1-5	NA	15	TGTGCCAGCAGTTACGATTCCGGGTTGAATCAGCCCCAGCATTTT	CASSYDSGLNQPQHF
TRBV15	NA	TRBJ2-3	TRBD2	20	TGTGCCACCAGCGAAGGGGGACTAGCGGGAGAGAGGCCCCGCACAGATACGCAGTATTTT	CATSEGGLAGERPRTDTQYF
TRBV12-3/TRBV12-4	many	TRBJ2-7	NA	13	TGTGCCAGCTCAGTGACGAGTCCCTACGAGCAGTACTTC	CASSVTSPYEQYF
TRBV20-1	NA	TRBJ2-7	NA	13	TGCAGTGCTAGAGTACTAGACTCCTACGAGCAGTACTTC	CSARVLDSYEQYF
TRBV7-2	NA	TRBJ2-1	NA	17	TGTGCCAGCAGCTTATATTCGGGCAGTAAAAACCCAAATGAGCAGTTCTTC	CASSLYSGSKNPNEQFF
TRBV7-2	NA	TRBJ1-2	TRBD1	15	TGTGCCAGCAGCTTCCGACAGGGGACTAACTATGGCTACACCTTC	CASSFRQGTNYGYTF
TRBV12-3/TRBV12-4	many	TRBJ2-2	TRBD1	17	TGTGCCAGCAGTTTATGGACAGGGGCAGCGAACACCGGGGAGCTGTTTTTT	CASSLWTGAANTGELFF
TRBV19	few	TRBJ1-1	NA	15	TGTGCCAGTAGTCCTAGTACGACCCGGAACACTGAAGCTTTCTTT	CASSPSTTRNTEAFF
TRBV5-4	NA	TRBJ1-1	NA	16	TGTGCCAGCACCACCAAACGAAGGGGAATCACGAGTGAAGCTTTCTTT	CASTTKRRGITSEAFF
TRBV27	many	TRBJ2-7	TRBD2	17	TGTGCCAGCAGCCCGAAGGCCCGGACTAGCGGGTTTTACGAGCAGTACTTC	CASSPKARTSGFYEQYF
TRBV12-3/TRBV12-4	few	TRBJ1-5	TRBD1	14	TGTGCCAGCAATCCGGGACAGCTGAATCAGCCCCAGCATTTT	CASNPGQLNQPQHF
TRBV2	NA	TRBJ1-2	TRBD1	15	TGTGCCAGCAGAGACCGAGGACAGGGTCTCTATGGCTACACCTTC	CASRDRGQGLYGYTF
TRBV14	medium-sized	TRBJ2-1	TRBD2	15	TGTGCCAGCAGCCAAGTCCCGGGAGGGCTAGGTGAGCAGTTCTTC	CASSQVPGGLGEQFF
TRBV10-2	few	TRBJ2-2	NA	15	TGCGCCAGCAGTGACCCCTCACTAGTAACCGGGGAGCTGTTTTTT	CASSDPSLVTGELFF
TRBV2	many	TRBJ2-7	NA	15	TGTGCCAGCAGTGAAGCTGGGGACGTAACAACCGAGCAGTACTTC	CASSEAGDVTTEQYF
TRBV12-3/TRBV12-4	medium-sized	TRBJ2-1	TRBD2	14	TGTGCCAGCAGTTTATGGCGGGAGGGCAATGAGCAGTTCTTC	CASSLWREGNEQFF
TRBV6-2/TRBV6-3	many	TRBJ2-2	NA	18	TGTGCCAGCAGTTACTACGCGGGATTCCGCGCGAACACCGGGGAGCTGTTTTTT	CASSYYAGFRANTGELFF
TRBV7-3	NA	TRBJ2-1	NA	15	TGTGCCAGCAGCCTTCTGGCGAGCTCCTACAATGAGCAGTTCTTC	CASSLLASSYNEQFF
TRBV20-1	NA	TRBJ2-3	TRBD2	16	TGCAGTGCTAGAGATCCCCTAGCGGCCAGCACAGATACGCAGTATTTT	CSARDPLAASTDTQYF
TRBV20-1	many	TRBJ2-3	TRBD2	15	TGCAGTGCTAGAGCGCTAGCGGGAGCCGGCGATACGCAGTATTTT	CSARALAGAGDTQYF
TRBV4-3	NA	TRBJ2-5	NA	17	TGCGCCAGCAGCCAAGATATACCCCGGGGGATTGGAGTGACCCAGTACTTC	CASSQDIPRGIGVTQYF
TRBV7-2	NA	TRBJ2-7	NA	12	TGTGCCAGCAGCTTAGGCAGGGGCGAGCAGTACTTC	CASSLGRGEQYF
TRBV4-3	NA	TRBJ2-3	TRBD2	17	TGCGCCAGCAGCCAGTACTTTAGCGGGAGGGGCACAGATACGCAGTATTTT	CASSQYFSGRGTDTQYF
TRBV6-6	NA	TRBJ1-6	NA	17	TGTGCCAGCAGTTCTGCTGCCGGGAGGCAGAAAAATTCACCCCTCCACTTT	CASSSAAGRQKNSPLHF
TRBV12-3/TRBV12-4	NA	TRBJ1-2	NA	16	TGTGCCAGCAGTTCGGTAGAGGGTAGGGCTGGCTATGGCTACACCTTC	CASSSVEGRAGYGYTF
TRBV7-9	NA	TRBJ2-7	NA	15	TGTGCCAGCAGCCCAGACTGCCAGAGTTCCTACGAGCAGTACTTC	CASSPDCQSSYEQYF
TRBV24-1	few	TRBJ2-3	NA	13	TGTGCCACCAGTGATAGAAGGGGAGGAACGCAGTATTTT	CATSDRRGGTQYF
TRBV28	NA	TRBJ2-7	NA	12	TGTGCCAGCACAGGGAGTGGATACGAGCAGTACTTC	CASTGSGYEQYF
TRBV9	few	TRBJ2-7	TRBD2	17	TGTGCCAGCAGCGTAGATGGCCGGGGACGGGGGGACGACGAGCAGTACTTC	CASSVDGRGRGDDEQYF
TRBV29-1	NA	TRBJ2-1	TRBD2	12	TGCAGCGGTGGACTAGGGTACAATGAGCAGTTCTTC	CSGGLGYNEQFF
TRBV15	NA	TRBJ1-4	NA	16	TGTGCCACCAGCAGAGATGCCGGGGCCGGGAATGAAAAACTGTTTTTT	CATSRDAGAGNEKLFF
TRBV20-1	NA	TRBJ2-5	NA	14	TGCAGTGCTAGAGATCTGAAGGACCAAGAGACCCAGTACTTC	CSARDLKDQETQYF
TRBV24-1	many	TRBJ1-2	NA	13	TGTGCCACCAGTGGAGACGGGTACTATGGCTACACCTTC	CATSGDGYYGYTF
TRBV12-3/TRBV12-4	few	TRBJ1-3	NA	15	TGTGCCAGCAGTCTTCGTGGAGGGTCTGAGGTCACCATATATTTT	CASSLRGGSEVTIYF
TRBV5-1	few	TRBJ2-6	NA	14	TGCGCCAGCAGCATACCCGCTGGGGCCAACGTCCTGACTTTC	CASSIPAGANVLTF
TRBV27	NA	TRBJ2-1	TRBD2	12	TGTGCCAGCACCTCGGGGGGCAATGAGCAGTTCTTC	CASTSGGNEQFF
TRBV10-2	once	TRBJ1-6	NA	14	TGCGCCAGCAGGACAAGCACCAATAATTCACCCCTCCACTTT	CASRTSTNNSPLHF
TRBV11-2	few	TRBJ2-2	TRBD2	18	TGTGCCAGCAGCTTAAGACTAGCGGGAGGGACGAACACCGGGGAGCTGTTTTTT	CASSLRLAGGTNTGELFF
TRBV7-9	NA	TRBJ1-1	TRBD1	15	TGTGCCAGCAGCTTAACAGGGGGCGTGAACACTGAAGCTTTCTTT	CASSLTGGVNTEAFF
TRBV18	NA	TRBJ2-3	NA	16	TGTGCCAGCTCAGAGCGAGTGACTGTCAGCACAGATACGCAGTATTTT	CASSERVTVSTDTQYF
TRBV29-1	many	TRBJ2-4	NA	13	TGCAGCGTCTGGGGACCCGAAAAAGCCATTCAGTACTTC	CSVWGPEKAIQYF
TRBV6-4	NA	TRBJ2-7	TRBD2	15	TGTGCCAGCAGCCGGACTAGCGGGATGAACTACGAGCAGTACTTC	CASSRTSGMNYEQYF
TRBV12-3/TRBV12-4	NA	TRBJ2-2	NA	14	TGTGCCAGCAGGCCATCACAAGAAGCCGGGGAGCTGTTTTTT	CASRPSQEAGELFF
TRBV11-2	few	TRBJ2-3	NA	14	TGTGCCAGCAGCCCCCTATCAGACTTAGGGGTGCAGTATTTT	CASSPLSDLGVQYF
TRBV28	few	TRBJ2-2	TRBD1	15	TGTGCCAGCAGTCCACAGGGGGCGTGGGCCGGGGAGCTGTTTTTT	CASSPQGAWAGELFF
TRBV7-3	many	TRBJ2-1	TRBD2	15	TGTGCCAGCAGCCCGGGGACTAGCGAATACAATGAGCAGTTCTTC	CASSPGTSEYNEQFF